This T cell receptor beta chain comes out of a study of blood T cells in healthy people across ages. Study-wide findings and caveats: Per million T cells, the diversity of TCR beta decreased roughly linearly as age advanced. Long-lived donors had more naive CD4+ cells and higher diversity than aged donors.

The use of a sample-barcoded 5' primer and a J-beta primer mix characterized a second PCR of 7 to 11 cycles. TCRdb redid the calling of the 5' RACE reads with MiXCR, one entry per CDR3 protein. The table includes around 700,000 distinct CDR3 sequences, about 25% detected once. This CDR3 is 12 amino acids long. CDR1 is SQVTM and CDR2 is ANQGSEA in the germline V gene. V was pared by 7 bases and J by 2 bases, with 10 bases between. Details on this clonotype: Antigen: not known.

The data also belong to a second study, concerning T cells of mothers and their children. As that report states: Regardless of relatedness, pairs show thymic selection shaping TCR recombination output in a similar manner. There were no persistent microchimeric T cell clones detected.

The sequence came from a boy aged 5-17 years in good health. The specimen sequenced was blood. V and J are TRBV29-1 and TRBJ2-3; no reliable D call. CDR3 sequence reads: CSGAEVTDTQYF. Here the CDR3 DNA reads TGCAGCGGGGCAGAGGTCACAGATACGCAGTATTTT.